A single sample is the source of the 30 T cell receptor beta chains below, sequenced in a study of T cells in Graves' hyperthyroidism and ophthalmopathy. Template material for amplifying TCR beta CDR3 regions consisted of RNA transcripts. The HTBI primer set served for first-round RT-PCR of the TCR CDR3. TCRdb used MiXCR to reprocess the multiplex PCR reads, holding one entry per CDR3 protein. The data contain under 300,000 distinct CDR3 sequences, roughly 15% of them singletons. The sample comprised blood. These receptors all stem from a woman aged 45-65 years with Graves' hyperthyroidism that later progressed to Graves' ophthalmopathy.

The rearrangement joins TRBV24-1 to TRBJ2-6; D perhaps matches TRBD2 (5 bases). CDR3 length equals 15 residues. The germline V and J ends were trimmed by 4 bases and 4 bases, with 10 bases remaining between them. Germline CDR1 reads KGHDR; CDR2 reads SFDVKD. The DNA for the CDR3 is TGTGCCACCAGTGACCTCGGACTGGGGGCCAACGTCCTGACTTTC. It encodes CATSDLGLGANVLTF.

The table lists this clonotype with many counts. The chain employs TRBV3-1 and TRBJ1-1; D is ambiguous. This CDR3 has 12 amino acids. Germline CDR1 and CDR2: LGHDT and YNNKEL (reference sequence). The V and J ends lost 4 bases and 5 bases respectively, with 8 bases between them. CDR3 bases: TGTGCCAGCAGCCTACTTCAAACTGAAGCTTTCTTT. Translation gives CASSLLQTEAFF.

This clonotype came up many times. The J gene is TRBJ2-3, the V gene TRBV5-1; D is unresolved. Between the trimmed V and J ends, which lost 4 bases and 5 bases, there was a span of 14 bases. The CDR3 is made up of 14 amino acids. From germline, CDR1 is SGHRS and CDR2 YFSETQ. The CDR3 bases are TGCGCCAGCAGCCCCGGGTCCCCGGGAGATACGCAGTATTTT. Protein: CASSPGSPGDTQYF. The full variable domain, rest sourced from reference TRBV5-1 and TRBJ2-3, is KAGVTQTPRYLIKTRGQQVTLSCSPISGHRSVSWYQQTPGQGLQFLFEYFSETQRNKGNFPGRFSGRQFSNSRSEMNVSTLELGDSALYLCASSPGSPGDTQYFGPGTRLTVL.

This clonotype was recorded a few times. V is TRBV14 and J is TRBJ2-7; D may be TRBD1 (5 bases). Per the germline V gene, CDR1 is SGHDN and CDR2 is FVKESK. V was clipped by 0 bases and J by 5 bases, with 17 bases between them. The CDR3 sequence is 16 residues long. CDR3 residues: CASSQDLTGPRDEQYF. CDR3 nucleotides: TGTGCCAGCAGCCAAGATTTAACAGGCCCTCGGGACGAGCAGTACTTC.

There are a few counts of this clonotype. The rearrangement joins TRBV7-2 to TRBJ1-6; no reliable D call. This CDR3 region has 15 residues. Germline assignment: CDR1 SGHTA and CDR2 FQGNSA. Between the trimmed V and J ends, which lost 2 bases and 9 bases, there was a span of 14 bases. CDR3 DNA: TGTGCCAGCAGCTTACAAACGGCTGGAACTTCACCCCTCCACTTT. Its protein is CASSLQTAGTSPLHF.

This clonotype came up many times. The chain employs TRBV6-5 and TRBJ2-1; 9 nucleotides match TRBD2. Germline V lookup: CDR1 MNHEY, CDR2 SVGAGI. This CDR3 contains 16 residues. Trimming cost V 2 bases and J 6 bases; bases outside gene matches: 8. In nucleotides, the CDR3 is TGTGCCAGCAGTTACGCCAGCGGGAGGAAGGGCAATGAGCAGTTCTTC. Translating gives CASSYASGRKGNEQFF.

The table lists this clonotype with many counts. The J gene is TRBJ2-5, the V gene TRBV6-1; TRBD1 agrees at 10 bases. Trimming removed 4 bases from V and 5 bases from J; junction bases left unmatched: 7. CDR3 length: 15 residues. The germline gives CDR1 MNHNS, CDR2 SASEGT. The CDR3 protein is CASSGKGTGDETQYF. The CDR3 nucleotides are TGTGCCAGCAGTGGAAAAGGGACAGGGGATGAGACCCAGTACTTC.

V and J are TRBV29-1 and TRBJ1-2, with no clear D. The germline V gene has CDR1 SQVTM and CDR2 ANQGSEA. This CDR3 comprises 11 residues. V was shortened by 4 bases and J by 4 bases, with 7 bases between the two germline ends. The CDR3 reads CSVGSFYGYTF. CDR3 coding DNA: TGCAGCGTTGGGTCCTTCTATGGCTACACCTTC.

This clonotype was counted at least ten times. The chain joins TRBV28 to TRBJ1-1; tentative D call: TRBD1 (5 bases). Germline-derived CDR1 and CDR2 are MDHEN and SYDVKM. This CDR3 contains 16 residues. The V end lost 3 bases, the J end lost 0 bases, and 14 bases lay between the germline ends. This chain's CDR3 is CASSFRSTAMNTEAFF. The DNA of the CDR3 is TGTGCCAGCAGTTTTAGGTCGACAGCCATGAACACTGAAGCTTTCTTT.

The rearrangement links TRBV6-4 to TRBJ2-3; possibly TRBD1 for D (6 bases). The CDR3 runs to 14 residues. V shed 2 bases and J shed 8 bases, with 14 bases lying between them. Looked up from germline, CDR1 is MRHNA and CDR2 is SNTAGT. CDR3 nucleotides: TGTGCCAGCAGTGACATCCCTCTGGGGGCTACGCAGTATTTT. The encoded protein is CASSDIPLGATQYF.

CDR3 in DNA: TGTGCCAGCAGCCCCAGTCCTCGAGAGACCCAGTACTTC. Translating it yields CASSPSPRETQYF. The chain couples TRBV5-4 to TRBJ2-5; D gene uncertain. Trimming cost V 4 bases and J 4 bases, with 11 bases left between them. The CDR3 sequence is 13 residues long. Germline assignment: CDR1 SGHNT and CDR2 YYREEE (reference sequence).

The chain employs TRBV9 and TRBJ2-4; D uncertain. The CDR3 loop spans 13 amino acids. Germline CDR1 SGDLS, CDR2 YYNGEE. Trimming stripped 3 bases from V and 1 base from J, with 5 bases between. The CDR3 nucleotides are TGTGCCAGCAGCGATGGGGCCAAAAACATTCAGTACTTC. It encodes CASSDGAKNIQYF.

This clonotype was counted ten times or more. V and J are TRBV7-3 and TRBJ1-1; 9 bases fit TRBD1. The CDR3 is 14 amino acids. The V gene end was trimmed by 5 bases and the J gene end by 4 bases; junction bases not matched to a gene: 5. Germline lookup yields CDR1 SGHTA and CDR2 FQGTGA. For the CDR3, the DNA is TGTGCCAGCAGCCGAGGGACAGGGAGCACTGAAGCTTTCTTT. This translates into CASSRGTGSTEAFF.

In its sample, this clonotype was seen many times. V is TRBV5-1 and J is TRBJ2-7; a weak D match, TRBD2 (5 bases). Germline V CDR1 and CDR2: SGHRS, YFSETQ. The CDR3 sequence is 17 residues long. V dropped 4 bases and J dropped 4 bases, with 24 bases sitting between them. CDR3: CASSPRERAHHSYEQYF. The CDR3 coding sequence is TGCGCCAGCAGCCCGCGAGAGAGGGCCCATCATTCTTACGAGCAGTACTTC.

This clonotype was counted at least ten times. The rearrangement links TRBV11-2 to TRBJ2-7, with a tentative D call TRBD1 (5 bases). The CDR3 covers 13 residues. V lost 6 bases to trimming and J lost 9 bases, with 18 bases between them. The germline V gene has CDR1 SGHAT and CDR2 FQNNGV. The CDR3 is CASRRPGPQGQYF. The CDR3 DNA reads TGTGCCAGCAGAAGACCGGGCCCTCAGGGGCAGTACTTC. Variable domain in full (rest from reference TRBV11-2 and TRBJ2-7): EAGVAQSPRYKIIEKRQSVAFWCNPISGHATLYWYQQILGQGPKLLIQFQNNGVVDDSQLPKDRFSAERLKGVDSTLKIQPAKLEDSAVYLCASRRPGPQGQYFGPGTRLTVT.

In this sample, this clonotype turned up many times. This sequence joins TRBV20-1 and TRBJ2-7; 11 nucleotides line up with TRBD1. The CDR3 contains 16 residues. The V segment lost 0 bases and the J segment 0 bases; nucleotides outside the gene matches: 4. CDR1 and CDR2 from the germline V gene are DFQATT and SNEGSKA (reference sequence). The CDR3 DNA reads as TGCAGTGCTAGAGATCCAGGGACAGGGGGCTCCTACGAGCAGTACTTC. It codes for CSARDPGTGGSYEQYF.

This clonotype was detected a few times. The chain couples TRBV5-1 to TRBJ2-3, with a possible D match to TRBD1 (7 bases). There are 16 residues in the CDR3. With 3 bases removed from V and 2 bases from J, the gap between germline ends came to 16 bases. CDR1 SGHRS and CDR2 YFSETQ come from the germline V gene. The CDR3 DNA is TGCGCCAGCAGCTCGACAGGGTGGGGGGTCACAGATACGCAGTATTTT. This gives the protein CASSSTGWGVTDTQYF.

V usage is TRBV5-1 and J usage is TRBJ2-1; D uncertain. Per germline, CDR1 SGHRS and CDR2 YFSETQ. This CDR3 spans 15 amino acids. The V gene lost 2 bases and the J gene lost 7 bases, with 16 bases spanning the gap. CDR3 loop: CASSFGGPSFNEQFF. The CDR3 DNA is TGCGCCAGCAGCTTCGGTGGCCCATCCTTTAATGAGCAGTTCTTC.

Notes on this clonotype: The junction and the germline gene differ at one end; a read error may be behind it. The CDR3 sequence: CVTSRSRSSGNTIYF. The CDR3 nucleotides read TGTGTCACCAGCAGATCCCGAAGCTCTGGAAACACCATATATTTT. This chain links TRBV15 with TRBJ1-3; D remains unclear. Germline CDR1 reads LNHNV; CDR2 reads YYDKDF (reference sequence). CDR3 length equals 15 residues. The full variable domain, rest sourced from reference TRBV15 and TRBJ1-3, is DAMVIQNPRYQVTQFGKPVTLSCSQTLNHNVMYWYQQKSSQAPKLLFHYYDKDFNNEADTPDNFQSRRPNTSFCFLDIRSPGLGDTAMYLCVTSRSRSSGNTIYFGEGSWLTVV.

This clonotype was recorded many times. The CDR3 is CASRTGHYNSPLHF. CDR3 coding DNA: TGTGCCAGCAGGACGGGACACTATAATTCACCCCTCCACTTT. The V gene is TRBV6-1, the J gene TRBJ1-6; tentative D call: TRBD1 (6 bases). V shed 6 bases and J shed 3 bases, with 9 bases lying between them. The germline CDR1 and CDR2 sequences are MNHNS and SASEGT. The CDR3 covers 14 residues.

The chain is built from TRBV20-1 and TRBJ2-5; 9 bases line up with TRBD2. The CDR3 extends over 15 amino acids. The germline V gene has CDR1 DFQATT and CDR2 SNEGSKA (reference sequence). V was clipped by 5 bases and J by 3 bases; unmatched bases: 10. The CDR3, as DNA: TGCAGTGCTCCCCTTCCTAGCGGGACTAAAGAGACCCAGTACTTC. Residues: CSAPLPSGTKETQYF.

The J gene is TRBJ2-5, the V gene TRBV5-1; 11 bases agree with TRBD2. Germline V gene lookup returns CDR1 SGHRS and CDR2 YFSETQ. V trimming: 2 bases; J trimming: 2 bases; junction bases outside the gene matches: 11. The CDR3 loop spans 18 amino acids. CDR3 in DNA: TGCGCCAGCAGCTTCGCCCCTACTCTAGCGGGAGGTCAAGAGACCCAGTACTTC. Translating gives CASSFAPTLAGGQETQYF.

The chain links TRBV7-2 to TRBJ2-1; the D is unclear. Germline V gives CDR1 SGHTA, CDR2 FQGNSA. V lost 2 bases and J 5 bases, leaving 16 bases between the germline ends. The CDR3 length is 16 residues. As DNA, the CDR3 is TGTGCCAGCAGCTTATGGTCGGTGCGTGGCCACAATGAGCAGTTCTTC. Translating gives CASSLWSVRGHNEQFF.

This clonotype was picked up many times. The chain links TRBV11-2 to TRBJ2-6, with a possible D match to TRBD1 (6 bases). The germline V and J ends were trimmed by 11 bases and 0 bases, with 14 bases remaining between them. The CDR3 is made up of 15 amino acids. Germline V gene data show CDR1 as SGHAT and CDR2 as FQNNGV. CDR3 in amino acids: CASEQGISGANVLTF. For the CDR3, the DNA is TGTGCCTCCGAGCAGGGGATCTCTGGGGCCAACGTCCTGACTTTC.

The table lists this clonotype with many counts. The genes are TRBV20-1 and TRBJ1-1; TRBD1 is a possible D gene (5 bases). Germline V gene lookup returns CDR1 DFQATT and CDR2 SNEGSKA (reference sequence). Trimming shortened V by 6 bases and J by 0 bases, and 11 bases separated the two germline ends. The CDR3 length is 13 residues. Here the CDR3 DNA reads TGCAGTGCGCCTCGGGGCCTGAACACTGAAGCTTTCTTT. It is translated as CSAPRGLNTEAFF.

About this clonotype: Being one base from a much bigger clone, this may be a read error. J is TRBJ1-1 and V is TRBV24-1; D call uncertain. The CDR3 has 13 residues. Between the trimmed V and J ends, which lost 4 bases and 7 bases, there was a span of 12 bases. Germline CDR1 is KGHDR and CDR2 is SFDVKD. The CDR3 is CATSDPGRVEAFF. In DNA, the CDR3 is TGTGCCACCAGTGACCCCGGACGGGTTGAAGCTTTCTTT.

The CDR3 DNA reads as TGCGCCAGCAGCCAAGATCGGGTCTCCTACGAGCAGTACTTC. Translated: CASSQDRVSYEQYF. V and J are TRBV4-1 and TRBJ2-7; D gene ambiguous. The CDR3 spans 14 residues. Trimming removed 0 bases at V and 0 bases at J, with 6 bases between. Germline CDR1 is MGHRA and CDR2 is YSYEKL.

In its sample, this clonotype was seen many times. The gene calls are TRBV3-1 and TRBJ1-5, with D unresolved. CDR1 is LGHDT and CDR2 is YNNKEL in the germline V gene (reference sequence). V was trimmed by 1 base and J by 7 bases, leaving 5 bases between them. This CDR3 spans 12 amino acids. The CDR3 DNA is TGTGCCAGCAGCCAAGGGGTGCAGCCCCAGCATTTT. This encodes CASSQGVQPQHF.

There are many counts of this clonotype. The gene calls are TRBV7-3 and TRBJ2-4; D is perhaps TRBD1 or TRBD2 (5 bases each). V lost 4 bases and J 7 bases, leaving 14 bases between the germline ends. Germline V gene lookup returns CDR1 SGHTA and CDR2 FQGTGA. This CDR3 has 14 residues. CDR3 residues: CASSSGTGLNIQYF. The CDR3 coding sequence is TGTGCCAGCAGCTCGGGGACGGGGCTGAACATTCAGTACTTC.

This clonotype came up many times. V and J are TRBV13 and TRBJ2-1, with D perhaps TRBD2 (5 bases). V was trimmed by 2 bases and J by 9 bases, leaving 14 bases between them. The CDR3 covers 14 residues. Germline V gene lookup returns CDR1 PRHDT and CDR2 FYEKMQ (reference sequence). As DNA, the CDR3 is TGTGCCAGCAGCTTAAGGTCGCGGGTAGGTGAGCAGTTCTTC. It specifies CASSLRSRVGEQFF.